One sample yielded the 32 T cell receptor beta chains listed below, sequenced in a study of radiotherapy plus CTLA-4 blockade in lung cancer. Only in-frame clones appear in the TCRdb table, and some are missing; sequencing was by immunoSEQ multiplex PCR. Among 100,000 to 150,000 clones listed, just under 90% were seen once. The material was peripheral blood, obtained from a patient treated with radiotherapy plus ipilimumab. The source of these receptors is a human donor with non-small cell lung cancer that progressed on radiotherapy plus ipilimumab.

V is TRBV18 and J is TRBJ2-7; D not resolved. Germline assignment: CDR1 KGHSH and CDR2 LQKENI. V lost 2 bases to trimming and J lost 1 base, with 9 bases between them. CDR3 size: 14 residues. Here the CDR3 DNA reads TGTGCCAGCTCACCAGGTGTAGAGTCCTACGAGCAGTACTTC. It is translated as CASSPGVESYEQYF.

CDR3 in amino acids: CASSRDPGPYEQFF. The DNA for the CDR3 is TGCGCCAGCAGCCGGGACCCCGGGCCCTATGAGCAGTTCTTC. The V gene is TRBV10-1, the J gene TRBJ2-1; D might be TRBD1 or TRBD2, each matching 5 bases. CDR1 is WNHNN and CDR2 is SYGVQD in the germline V gene (reference sequence). V lost 6 bases, J lost 8 bases, and 17 bases lay in between. This CDR3 comprises 14 residues.

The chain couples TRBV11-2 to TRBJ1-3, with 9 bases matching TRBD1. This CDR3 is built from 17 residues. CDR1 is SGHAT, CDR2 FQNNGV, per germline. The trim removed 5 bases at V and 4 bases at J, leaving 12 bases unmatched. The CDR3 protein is CASSRTPDRGKGNTIYF. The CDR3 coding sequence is TGTGCCAGCAGCCGAACTCCAGACAGGGGGAAGGGAAACACCATATATTTT.

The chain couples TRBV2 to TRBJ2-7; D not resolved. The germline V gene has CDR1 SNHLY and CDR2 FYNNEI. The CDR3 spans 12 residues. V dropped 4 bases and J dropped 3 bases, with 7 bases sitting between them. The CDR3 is CASSVGSYEQYF. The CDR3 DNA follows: TGTGCCAGCAGTGTCGGCAGCTACGAGCAGTACTTC.

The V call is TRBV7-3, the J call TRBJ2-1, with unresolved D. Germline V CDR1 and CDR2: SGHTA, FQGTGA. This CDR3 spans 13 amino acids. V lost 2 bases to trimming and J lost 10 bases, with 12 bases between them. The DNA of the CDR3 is TGTGCCAGCAGCTTACTCCCAGCTGGGGAGCAGTTCTTC. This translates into CASSLLPAGEQFF.

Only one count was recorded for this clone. The CDR3 DNA sequence: TGCGCCAGCAGGGGAGGGGGTTCTACAGCCGGGGAGCTGTTTTTT. Translation gives CASRGGGSTAGELFF. The chain links TRBV5-1 to TRBJ2-2; a possible D gene is TRBD2 (7 bases). Trimming took off 5 bases at V and 6 bases at J, with 17 bases between the two ends. The CDR3 has 15 residues. In germline, CDR1 is SGHRS, CDR2 YFSETQ.

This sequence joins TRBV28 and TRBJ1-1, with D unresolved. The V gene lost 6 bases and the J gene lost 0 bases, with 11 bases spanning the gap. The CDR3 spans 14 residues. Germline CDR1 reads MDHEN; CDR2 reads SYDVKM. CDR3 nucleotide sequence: TGTGCCAGCAGCGAATCCAACATGAACACTGAAGCTTTCTTT. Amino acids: CASSESNMNTEAFF.

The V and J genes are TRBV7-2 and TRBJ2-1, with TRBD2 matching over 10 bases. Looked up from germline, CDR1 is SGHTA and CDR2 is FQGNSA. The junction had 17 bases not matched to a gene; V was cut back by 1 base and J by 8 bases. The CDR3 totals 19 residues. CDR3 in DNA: TGTGCCAGCAGCTTAGTCGCTAGCGGGAGAGTCCCAACTACAGATGAGCAGTTCTTC. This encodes CASSLVASGRVPTTDEQFF.

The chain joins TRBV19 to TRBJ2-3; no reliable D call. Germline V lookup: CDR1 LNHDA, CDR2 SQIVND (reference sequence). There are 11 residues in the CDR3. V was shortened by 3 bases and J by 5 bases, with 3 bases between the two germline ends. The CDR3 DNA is TGTGCCAGTAGTATTGGAGATACGCAGTATTTT. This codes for CASSIGDTQYF.

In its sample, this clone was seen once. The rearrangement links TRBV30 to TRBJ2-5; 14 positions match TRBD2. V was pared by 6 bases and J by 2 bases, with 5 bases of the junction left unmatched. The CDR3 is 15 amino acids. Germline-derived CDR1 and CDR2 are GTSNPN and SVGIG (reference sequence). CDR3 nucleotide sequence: TGTGCCTGTACAGGGACTAGCGGGAGACAAGAGACCCAGTACTTC. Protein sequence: CACTGTSGRQETQYF.

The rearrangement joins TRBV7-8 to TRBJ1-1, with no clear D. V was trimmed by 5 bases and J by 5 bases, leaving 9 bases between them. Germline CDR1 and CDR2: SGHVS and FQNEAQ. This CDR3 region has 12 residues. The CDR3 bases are TGTGCCAGCAGCCCGAGGGTGACTGAAGCTTTCTTT. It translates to CASSPRVTEAFF.

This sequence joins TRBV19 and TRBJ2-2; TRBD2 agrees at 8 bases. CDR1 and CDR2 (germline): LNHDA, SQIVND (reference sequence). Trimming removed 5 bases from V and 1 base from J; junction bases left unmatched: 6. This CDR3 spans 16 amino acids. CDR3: CASSSPSGGNTGELFF. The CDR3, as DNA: TGTGCCAGTAGTTCCCCCAGCGGGGGGAACACCGGGGAGCTGTTTTTT.

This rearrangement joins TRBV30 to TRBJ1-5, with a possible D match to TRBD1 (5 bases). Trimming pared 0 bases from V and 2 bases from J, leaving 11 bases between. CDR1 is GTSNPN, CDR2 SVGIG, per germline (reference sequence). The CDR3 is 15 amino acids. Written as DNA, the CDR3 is TGTGCCTGGAGTGTACGGGGGAGAGGCAATCAGCCCCAGCATTTT. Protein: CAWSVRGRGNQPQHF.

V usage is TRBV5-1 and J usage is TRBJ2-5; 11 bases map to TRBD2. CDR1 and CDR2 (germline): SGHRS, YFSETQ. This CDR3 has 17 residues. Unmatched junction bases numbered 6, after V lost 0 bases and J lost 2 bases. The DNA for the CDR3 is TGCGCCAGCAGCTTGGAGGCTAGCGGGAGGAAACAAGAGACCCAGTACTTC. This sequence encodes CASSLEASGRKQETQYF.

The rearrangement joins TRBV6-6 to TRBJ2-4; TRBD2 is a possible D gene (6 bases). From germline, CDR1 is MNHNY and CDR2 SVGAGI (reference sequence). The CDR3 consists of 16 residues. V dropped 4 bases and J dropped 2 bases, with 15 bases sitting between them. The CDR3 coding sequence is TGTGCCAGCAGTTCCCCGGGAGCTGGGTCCAAAAACATTCAGTACTTC. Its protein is CASSSPGAGSKNIQYF.

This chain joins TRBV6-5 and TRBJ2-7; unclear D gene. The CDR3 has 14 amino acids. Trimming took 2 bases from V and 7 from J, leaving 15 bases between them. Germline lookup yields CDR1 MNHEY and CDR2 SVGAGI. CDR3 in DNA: TGTGCCAGCAGTTACGGCGCAGGAATCGGGGAGCAGTACTTC. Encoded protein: CASSYGAGIGEQYF.

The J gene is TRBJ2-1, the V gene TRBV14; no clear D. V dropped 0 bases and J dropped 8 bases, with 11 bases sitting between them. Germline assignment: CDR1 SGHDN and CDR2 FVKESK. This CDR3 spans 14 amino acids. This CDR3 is CASSQDIFIDEQFF. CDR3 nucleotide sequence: TGTGCCAGCAGCCAAGATATCTTTATCGATGAGCAGTTCTTC. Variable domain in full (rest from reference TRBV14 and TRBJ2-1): EAGVTQFPSHSVIEKGQTVTLRCDPISGHDNLYWYRRVMGKEIKFLLHFVKESKQDESGMPNNRFLAERTGGTYSTLKVQPAELEDSGVYFCASSQDIFIDEQFFGPGTRLTVL.

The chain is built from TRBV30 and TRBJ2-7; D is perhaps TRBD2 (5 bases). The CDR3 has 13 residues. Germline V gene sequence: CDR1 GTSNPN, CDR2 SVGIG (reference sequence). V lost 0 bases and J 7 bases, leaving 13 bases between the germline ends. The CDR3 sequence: CAWSVLSSGEQYF. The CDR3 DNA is TGTGCCTGGAGTGTATTATCGAGCGGAGAGCAGTACTTC.

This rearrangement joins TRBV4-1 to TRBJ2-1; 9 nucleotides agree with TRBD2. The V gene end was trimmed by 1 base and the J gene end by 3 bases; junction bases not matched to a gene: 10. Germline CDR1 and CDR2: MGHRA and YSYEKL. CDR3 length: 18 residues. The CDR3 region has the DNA TGCGCCAGCAGCCAAGGAAGTAGCGGGAGAGGTGGCTACAATGAGCAGTTCTTC. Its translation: CASSQGSSGRGGYNEQFF.

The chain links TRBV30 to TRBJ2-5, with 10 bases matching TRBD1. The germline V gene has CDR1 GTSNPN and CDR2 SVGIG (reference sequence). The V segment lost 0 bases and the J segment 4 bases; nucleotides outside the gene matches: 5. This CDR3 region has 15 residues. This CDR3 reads CAWSVQTGGVETQYF. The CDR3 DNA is TGTGCCTGGAGTGTACAGACAGGGGGCGTAGAGACCCAGTACTTC.

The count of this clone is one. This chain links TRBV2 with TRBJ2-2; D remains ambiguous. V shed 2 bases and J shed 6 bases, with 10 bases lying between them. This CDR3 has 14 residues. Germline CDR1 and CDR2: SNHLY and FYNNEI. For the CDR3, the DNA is TGTGCCAGCAGTGAAAATGCTGGACCCGGGGAGCTGTTTTTT. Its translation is CASSENAGPGELFF.

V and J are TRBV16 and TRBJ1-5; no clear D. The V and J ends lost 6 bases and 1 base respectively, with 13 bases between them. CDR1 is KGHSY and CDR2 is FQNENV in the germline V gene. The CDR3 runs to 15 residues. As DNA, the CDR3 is TGTGCCAGCAGTCCAGCCCGCGGAAGCAATCAGCCCCAGCATTTT. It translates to CASSPARGSNQPQHF.

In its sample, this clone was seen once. CDR3 in amino acids: CASSLEGQASRWEQYF. CDR3 bases: TGCGCCAGCAGCTTGGAGGGACAGGCTTCTCGATGGGAGCAGTACTTC. The chain carries TRBV5-1 and TRBJ2-7; 8 positions match TRBD1. Germline trimming cut 0 bases from V and 7 bases from J; bases unmatched to any gene: 12. This CDR3 has 16 amino acids. Germline CDR1 and CDR2: SGHRS and YFSETQ.

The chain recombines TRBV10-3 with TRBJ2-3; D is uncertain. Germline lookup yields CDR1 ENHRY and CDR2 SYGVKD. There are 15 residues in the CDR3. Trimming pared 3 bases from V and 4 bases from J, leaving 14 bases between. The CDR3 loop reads CAISELASGSDTQYF. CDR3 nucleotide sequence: TGTGCCATCAGTGAATTGGCTAGTGGGTCAGATACGCAGTATTTT.

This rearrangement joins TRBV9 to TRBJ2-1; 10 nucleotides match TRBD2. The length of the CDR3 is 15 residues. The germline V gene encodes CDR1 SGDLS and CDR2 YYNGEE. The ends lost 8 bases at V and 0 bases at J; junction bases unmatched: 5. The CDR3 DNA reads TGTGCCAGTGATCCTAGCGGGAGCTCCTACAATGAGCAGTTCTTC. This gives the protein CASDPSGSSYNEQFF.

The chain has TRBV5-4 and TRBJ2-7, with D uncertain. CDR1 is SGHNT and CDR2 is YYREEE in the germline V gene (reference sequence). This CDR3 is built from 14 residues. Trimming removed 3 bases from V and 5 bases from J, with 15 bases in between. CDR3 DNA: TGTGCCAGCAGCTCGGTAGACGGTCCCCACGAGCAGTACTTC. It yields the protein CASSSVDGPHEQYF.

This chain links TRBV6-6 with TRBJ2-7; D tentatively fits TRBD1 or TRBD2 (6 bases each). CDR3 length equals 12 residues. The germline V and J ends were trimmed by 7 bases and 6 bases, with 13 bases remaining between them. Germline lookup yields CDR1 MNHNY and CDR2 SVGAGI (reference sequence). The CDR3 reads CASNPQGGEQYF. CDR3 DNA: TGTGCCAGCAACCCACAGGGAGGCGAGCAGTACTTC.

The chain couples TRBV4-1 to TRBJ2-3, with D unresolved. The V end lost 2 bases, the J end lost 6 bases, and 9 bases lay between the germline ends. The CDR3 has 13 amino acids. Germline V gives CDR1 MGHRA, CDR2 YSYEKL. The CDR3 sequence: CASSQPPRDTQYF. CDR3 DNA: TGCGCCAGCAGCCAACCACCCAGGGATACGCAGTATTTT.

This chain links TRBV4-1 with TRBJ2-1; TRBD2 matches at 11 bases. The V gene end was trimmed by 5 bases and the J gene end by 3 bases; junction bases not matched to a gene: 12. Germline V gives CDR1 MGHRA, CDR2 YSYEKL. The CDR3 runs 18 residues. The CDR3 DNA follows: TGCGCCAGCAGCTACGCAGCCGGGGGGACTAGCGGCTACAATGAGCAGTTCTTC. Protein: CASSYAAGGTSGYNEQFF.

As DNA, the CDR3 is TGTGCCAGCAGCTCCGGGACCGGAATAAATGAAAAACTGTTTTTT. It translates to CASSSGTGINEKLFF. The chain uses TRBV7-9 and TRBJ1-4; D might be TRBD1 (5 bases). The CDR3 has 15 residues. The germline V and J ends were trimmed by 4 bases and 5 bases, with 14 bases remaining between them. The germline V gene encodes CDR1 SEHNR and CDR2 FQNEAQ (reference sequence).

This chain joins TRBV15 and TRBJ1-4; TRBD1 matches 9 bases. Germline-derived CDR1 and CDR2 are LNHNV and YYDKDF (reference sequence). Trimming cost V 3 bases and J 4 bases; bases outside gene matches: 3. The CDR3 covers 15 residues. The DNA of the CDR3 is TGTGCCACCAGCAGGGGGACAGGGTTTAATGAAAAACTGTTTTTT. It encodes CATSRGTGFNEKLFF.

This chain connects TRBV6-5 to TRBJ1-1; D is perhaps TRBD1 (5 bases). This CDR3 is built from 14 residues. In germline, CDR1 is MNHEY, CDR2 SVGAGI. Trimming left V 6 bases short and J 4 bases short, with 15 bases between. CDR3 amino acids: CASSRTGGRTEAFF. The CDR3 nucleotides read TGTGCCAGCAGCCGAACAGGCGGGCGCACTGAAGCTTTCTTT.